These 20 T cell receptor beta chains originate from one sample sequenced in a study of cytomegalovirus exposure and HLA in healthy donors. In the PCR, 60 Vbeta and 13 Jbeta primers were used. The repertoire was sequenced with immunoSEQ multiplex PCR; TCRdb's copy has only in-frame clones and lacks some. The sample table includes 95,000 to 150,000 clones. The sequenced sample was PBMCs. These receptors all come from a man between 40 and 49 years old in good health and CMV-seronegative.

The chain couples TRBV18 to TRBJ2-5; D may be TRBD1 (6 bases). Germline-derived CDR1 and CDR2 are KGHSH and LQKENI. The CDR3 is made up of 13 amino acids. The ends were cut back, 3 bases at V and 5 bases at J, with 10 bases in the middle. CDR3 sequence reads: CASSPLRGETQYF. The CDR3 DNA sequence: TGTGCCAGCTCACCTTTGAGGGGGGAGACCCAGTACTTC.

The chain has TRBV4-2 and TRBJ2-3; 11 nucleotides line up with TRBD2. The CDR3 runs 16 residues. Unmatched junction bases numbered 7, after V lost 4 bases and J lost 4 bases. Per the germline V gene, CDR1 is LGHNA and CDR2 is YNFKEQ. The CDR3: CASSLPPLAGADTQYF. The DNA for the CDR3 is TGTGCCAGCAGCCTGCCCCCACTAGCGGGAGCAGATACGCAGTATTTT.

This rearrangement joins TRBV30 to TRBJ2-3, with D unclear. The germline gives CDR1 GTSNPN, CDR2 SVGIG (reference sequence). The CDR3 spans 18 residues. The V and J ends lost 0 bases and 0 bases respectively, with 19 bases between them. The CDR3 region has the DNA TGTGCCTGGAGTGTATGGCGGTGGAGCCCGCCTAGCACAGATACGCAGTATTTT. It is translated as CAWSVWRWSPPSTDTQYF.

The V and J genes are TRBV19 and TRBJ2-7; the D gene is possibly TRBD1 (6 bases). Trimming left V 5 bases short and J 2 bases short, with 10 bases between. Germline values: CDR1 LNHDA, CDR2 SQIVND (reference sequence). This CDR3 region has 13 residues. CDR3 DNA: TGTGCCAGTAGTTACAGGGTTACCTACGAGCAGTACTTC. Its translation is CASSYRVTYEQYF.

The chain is built from TRBV30 and TRBJ1-4; 10 nucleotides line up with TRBD1. The CDR3 is 14 residues long. CDR1 and CDR2 (germline): GTSNPN, SVGIG (reference sequence). The V gene end was trimmed by 3 bases and the J gene end by 7 bases; junction bases not matched to a gene: 5. CDR3 in DNA: TGTGCCTGGAGCGCCGGGACAGGGGTTGAAAAACTGTTTTTT. This sequence encodes CAWSAGTGVEKLFF.

The genes are TRBV7-9 and TRBJ2-7; maybe TRBD2 (6 bases). Germline-derived CDR1 and CDR2 are SEHNR and FQNEAQ (reference sequence). Trimming removed 5 bases at V and 6 bases at J, with 14 bases between. The CDR3 loop spans 13 amino acids. CDR3 DNA sequence: TGTGCCAGCAGCCCCGGAGGGCCAACCGAGCAGTACTTC. This encodes CASSPGGPTEQYF.

The chain carries TRBV9 and TRBJ1-1; 7 nucleotides match TRBD1. This CDR3 is 15 amino acids long. Germline V gives CDR1 SGDLS, CDR2 YYNGEE. V lost 4 bases, J lost 3 bases, and 9 bases stayed unmatched. The CDR3 coding sequence is TGTGCCAGCAGCCCCCAGGGACAGAGGGACACTGAAGCTTTCTTT. It specifies CASSPQGQRDTEAFF.

The chain employs TRBV27 and TRBJ2-1; tentative D call: TRBD2 (6 bases). The germline V gene encodes CDR1 MNHEY and CDR2 SMNVEV (reference sequence). The CDR3 contains 16 residues. The V gene lost 3 bases and the J gene lost 0 bases, with 12 bases spanning the gap. The CDR3: CASSFLATSSYNEQFF. The CDR3 coding sequence is TGTGCCAGCAGTTTCTTAGCGACTAGCTCCTACAATGAGCAGTTCTTC.

The J gene is TRBJ2-7, the V gene TRBV11-2, with D possibly matching TRBD1 (5 bases). Deletions cut 0 bases from V and 1 base from J, with 16 bases between. The CDR3 runs 17 residues. From germline, CDR1 is SGHAT and CDR2 FQNNGV. Written as DNA, the CDR3 is TGTGCCAGCAGCTTAGATGGGGCTATGGGGATTTCCTACGAGCAGTACTTC. This codes for CASSLDGAMGISYEQYF.

This rearrangement joins TRBV6-5 to TRBJ1-1, with no clear D. The CDR3 has 14 residues. Germline CDR1 and CDR2: MNHEY and SVGAGI. V was trimmed by 5 bases and J by 1 base, leaving 11 bases between them. The CDR3 loop reads CASSRDMGNTEAFF. The CDR3 nucleotides are TGTGCCAGCAGTCGAGACATGGGGAACACTGAAGCTTTCTTT.

The J gene is TRBJ2-1, the V gene TRBV6-1, with 7 bases fitting TRBD2. Unmatched junction bases numbered 9, after V lost 5 bases and J lost 5 bases. Germline V gene lookup returns CDR1 MNHNS and CDR2 SASEGT. This CDR3 spans 15 amino acids. The CDR3 DNA follows: TGTGCCAGCAGTATCGGGGAGGGGACCAACAATGAGCAGTTCTTC. This encodes CASSIGEGTNNEQFF.

DNA for the CDR3: TGCGCCAGCAGCCGGACTAGCGGGATGCGTAATGAGCAGTTCTTC. Translation gives CASSRTSGMRNEQFF. The chain joins TRBV5-1 to TRBJ2-1, with 12 bases identical to TRBD2. The germline gives CDR1 SGHRS, CDR2 YFSETQ. J was trimmed by 7 bases and V by 4 bases; bases with no gene match: 6. CDR3 length equals 15 residues.

Remarks on this clone: A read error may account for a junction end that differs from germline. V is TRBV6-6 and J is TRBJ2-1, with D possibly TRBD2 on 6 matching bases. This CDR3 has 15 residues. Germline-derived CDR1 and CDR2 are MNHNY and SVGAGI (reference sequence). The CDR3 here is CASSRLGASHNEQFF. DNA for the CDR3: TGTGCCAGCAGCAGACTAGGGGCCTCCCACAATGAGCAGTTCTTC.

This chain uses TRBV5-8 with TRBJ2-7, with TRBD1 matching 7 bases. The germline V gene encodes CDR1 SGHTS and CDR2 YDEGEE. The ends lost 0 bases at V and 2 bases at J; junction bases unmatched: 5. The length of the CDR3 is 15 residues. DNA for the CDR3: TGTGCCAGCAGCTTGGCGACAGGGCCGACCTACGAGCAGTACTTC. Its protein is CASSLATGPTYEQYF.

This chain uses TRBV5-4 with TRBJ1-1; unclear D gene. CDR1 and CDR2 from the germline V gene are SGHNT and YYREEE (reference sequence). The germline V and J ends were trimmed by 6 bases and 4 bases, with 10 bases remaining between them. The CDR3 extends over 12 amino acids. CDR3 loop: CASIGEGTEAFF. The CDR3 bases are TGTGCCAGCATCGGGGAAGGCACTGAAGCTTTCTTT.

The chain carries TRBV5-1 and TRBJ2-7; TRBD2 matches 7 bases. The V and J ends lost 4 bases and 1 base, in that order; junction bases with no gene match: 2. This CDR3 contains 13 residues. Germline CDR1 reads SGHRS; CDR2 reads YFSETQ. The chain's CDR3 is CASSRGVSYEQYF. The CDR3 nucleotides are TGCGCCAGCAGCCGGGGGGTATCCTACGAGCAGTACTTC.

The chain has TRBV11-3 and TRBJ2-7; TRBD1 might be the D (5 bases). Germline CDR1 SGHNT, CDR2 YENEEA. V was cut by 1 base and J by 5 bases, with 21 bases left in between. The CDR3 contains 17 residues. The DNA of the CDR3 is TGTGCCAGCAGCTTAGGAACAGGTAGGGGCTTTAAGGACGAGCAGTACTTC. It encodes CASSLGTGRGFKDEQYF.

The rearrangement uses TRBV5-1 and TRBJ2-1; D gene uncertain. This CDR3 has 15 amino acids. Per the germline V gene, CDR1 is SGHRS and CDR2 is YFSETQ. V was cut by 4 bases and J by 0 bases, with 11 bases left in between. CDR3 nucleotide sequence: TGCGCCAGCAGCCTGCAACTTAGCTCCTACAATGAGCAGTTCTTC. Translation: CASSLQLSSYNEQFF.

The V gene is TRBV5-1, the J gene TRBJ2-2; TRBD1 agrees at 8 bases. CDR1 and CDR2 (germline): SGHRS, YFSETQ. With V trimmed by 4 bases and J by 4 bases, 12 bases remained unmatched. The CDR3 runs to 17 residues. CDR3 nucleotide sequence: TGCGCCAGCAGCGCCGACAGGGGCTCCACGGCCACCGGGGAGCTGTTTTTT. Its translation: CASSADRGSTATGELFF.

The chain couples TRBV18 to TRBJ2-3, with 15 bases fitting TRBD2. Germline CDR1 reads KGHSH; CDR2 reads LQKENI. J gave up 4 bases and V 3 bases, and 8 bases lay outside the gene matches. The CDR3 covers 18 residues. Written as DNA, the CDR3 is TGTGCCAGCTCACCCCGTTCCGGACTAGCGGGAGGGCCAGATACGCAGTATTTT. Protein: CASSPRSGLAGGPDTQYF.